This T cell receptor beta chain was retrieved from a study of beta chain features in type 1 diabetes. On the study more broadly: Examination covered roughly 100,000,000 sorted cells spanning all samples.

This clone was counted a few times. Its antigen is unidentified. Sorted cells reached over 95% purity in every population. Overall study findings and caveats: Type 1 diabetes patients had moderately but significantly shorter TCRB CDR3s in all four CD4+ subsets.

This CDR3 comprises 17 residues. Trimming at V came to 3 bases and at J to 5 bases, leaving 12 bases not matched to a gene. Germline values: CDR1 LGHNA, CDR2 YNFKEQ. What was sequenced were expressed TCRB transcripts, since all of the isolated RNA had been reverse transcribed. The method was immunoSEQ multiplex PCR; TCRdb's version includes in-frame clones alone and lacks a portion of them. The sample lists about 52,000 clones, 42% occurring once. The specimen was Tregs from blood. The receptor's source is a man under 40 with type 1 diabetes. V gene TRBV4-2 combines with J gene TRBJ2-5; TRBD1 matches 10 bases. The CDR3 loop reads CASSQISGQGISETQYF. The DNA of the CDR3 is TGTGCCAGCAGCCAGATTTCGGGACAGGGGATCTCGGAGACCCAGTACTTC.